Presented here are 5 T cell receptor beta chains from one specimen sequenced in a study of cytomegalovirus exposure and HLA in healthy donors. Amplification used 60 Vbeta primers and 13 Jbeta primers. Assay: immunoSEQ multiplex PCR; the TCRdb copy retains only in-frame clones and omits some. The sample's table shows 200,000 to 250,000 clones. Input material: PBMCs. All receptors come from a woman aged 25 to 39 in good health and CMV-seropositive.

This chain uses TRBV7-2 with TRBJ2-5; a weak D match, TRBD2 (6 bases). The J call may not be correct, given that the DNA end is closer to TRBJ2-7. CDR1 is SGHTA, CDR2 FQGNSA, per germline. CDR3 length: 14 amino acids. CDR3 region: CASSLSGLNYEQYF. The CDR3 bases are TGTGCCAGCAGCTTAAGCGGGTTAAACTACGAGCAGTACTTC.

The CDR3 DNA follows: TGTGCCAGCAGCCCCGTGGGGACTAGCGGGGTGAACACCGGGGAGCTGTTTTTT. Its translation: CASSPVGTSGVNTGELFF. The chain links TRBV7-6 to TRBJ2-2; the match to TRBD2 covers 13 bases. Trimming cost V 5 bases and J 1 base; bases outside gene matches: 7. The CDR3 covers 18 residues. Germline V CDR1 and CDR2: SGHVS, FNYEAQ.

The chain joins TRBV6-5 to TRBJ1-6, with D uncertain. The CDR3 covers 14 residues. Germline loops: CDR1 MNHEY, CDR2 SVGAGI. V lost 5 bases, J lost 7 bases, and 12 bases lay in between. The CDR3 loop is CASSPDWTNSPLHF. The DNA of the CDR3 is TGTGCCAGCAGTCCGGACTGGACGAATTCACCCCTCCACTTT.

This chain links TRBV30 with TRBJ2-1; perhaps TRBD2 as D (6 bases). V gave up 2 bases and J gave up 4 bases, with 15 bases separating them. Germline assignment: CDR1 GTSNPN and CDR2 SVGIG (reference sequence). The CDR3 is 15 amino acids. DNA for the CDR3: TGTGCCTGGAGTCAAGGAGGGACTCCTTACAATGAGCAGTTCTTC. Residues: CAWSQGGTPYNEQFF.

J is TRBJ2-2 and V is TRBV25-1; 11 positions match TRBD2. The J segment lost 4 bases and the V segment lost 3 bases, leaving 1 base of the junction unmatched. CDR3 length equals 15 residues. Germline CDR1 MGHDK, CDR2 SYGVNS. CDR3 sequence reads: CASSDLAGGTGELFF. Here the CDR3 DNA reads TGTGCCAGCAGTGATCTAGCGGGGGGCACCGGGGAGCTGTTTTTT.